Each of the 31 T cell receptor beta chains below was sequenced from the same sample in a study of cytomegalovirus exposure and HLA in healthy donors (dated by TCRdb to the late 2010s). The library was made by the immunoSEQ multiplex PCR assay. TCRdb took this table from immuneACCESS and kept in-frame rearrangements with V and J called. Such tables lack part of the clones; where checked against another copy, unresolved V genes explain under half of the gap, and the rest is unexplained. Here the sample has more than 90,000 clones; approximately 85% occur a single time. The top ten hold about 5.3% of the sample. The sample consisted of PBMCs. Source of these receptors: a man younger than 35 in good health and CMV-seronegative.

This clone occurred once. The rearrangement uses TRBV5-1 and TRBJ2-3, with TRBD1 matching 7 bases. CDR1 is SGHRS, CDR2 YFSETQ, per germline. The V segment lost 4 bases and the J segment 4 bases; nucleotides outside the gene matches: 9. This CDR3 region has 15 residues. In DNA, the CDR3 is TGCGCCAGCAGCGCGGACAGGATGTTCGCAGATACGCAGTATTTT. This codes for CASSADRMFADTQYF.

The chain joins TRBV4-2 to TRBJ2-5, with 8 nucleotides matching TRBD2. This CDR3 is 16 amino acids long. Germline CDR1 is LGHNA and CDR2 is YNFKEQ. The V and J ends lost 3 bases and 0 bases, in that order; junction bases with no gene match: 6. CDR3 sequence: CASSQGGGGYQETQYF. DNA of the CDR3: TGTGCCAGCAGCCAGGGTGGCGGGGGGTACCAAGAGACCCAGTACTTC.

The CDR3 here is CASSVSGSSYNEQFF. The CDR3 DNA follows: TGTGCCAGCAGCGTAAGCGGAAGCTCCTACAATGAGCAGTTCTTC. This rearrangement joins TRBV9 to TRBJ2-1; D possibly corresponds to TRBD2 (5 bases). The CDR3 spans 15 residues. Germline lookup yields CDR1 SGDLS and CDR2 YYNGEE. Deletions cut 1 base from V and 0 bases from J, with 8 bases between.

The chain employs TRBV5-1 and TRBJ2-7, with TRBD1 matching over 7 bases. CDR1 is SGHRS and CDR2 is YFSETQ in the germline V gene. The V gene end was trimmed by 4 bases and the J gene end by 2 bases; junction bases not matched to a gene: 6. The CDR3 runs 14 residues. As DNA, the CDR3 is TGCGCCAGCAGCCAGGGACAGTTTCCCTACGAGCAGTACTTC. Translating gives CASSQGQFPYEQYF.

This clone has more than one count but fewer than ten. The chain carries TRBV2 and TRBJ1-2; possible D gene TRBD1, 5 bases. The CDR3 is made up of 14 amino acids. The V end lost 4 bases, the J end lost 4 bases, and 13 bases lay between the germline ends. Germline V gene lookup returns CDR1 SNHLY and CDR2 FYNNEI. The CDR3 bases are TGTGCCAGCAGTGGACGGGCCGGGGGCTATGGCTACACCTTC. Translated, it gives CASSGRAGGYGYTF.

V usage is TRBV19 and J usage is TRBJ2-7; weak D call: TRBD2 (6 bases). The CDR3 consists of 15 residues. Trimming took 6 bases from V and 4 from J, leaving 19 bases between them. The germline V gene has CDR1 LNHDA and CDR2 SQIVND (reference sequence). CDR3 bases: TGTGCCAGTAGCCGACCCGGGCCGGCGGGGTACGAGCAGTACTTC. Translation gives CASSRPGPAGYEQYF.

About this clone itself: The junction and the germline gene differ at one end; a read error may be behind it. The genes are TRBV6-1 and TRBJ2-5; 7 positions match TRBD2. CDR3 length: 13 residues. Germline V gene sequence: CDR1 MNHNS, CDR2 SASEGT. CDR3: CASSEGLAARGDF. The CDR3 DNA is TGTGCCAGCAGCGAGGGGCTCGCGGCACGGGGGGACTTC.

CDR3 coding DNA: TGTGCCAGCAGTGACCAGCGGGGTCGGGCAGATACGCAGTATTTT. The encoded protein is CASSDQRGRADTQYF. The chain links TRBV6-1 to TRBJ2-3; TRBD2 agrees at 7 bases. V lost 3 bases to trimming and J lost 4 bases; unmatched junction nucleotides: 7. The CDR3 has 15 residues. Per the germline V gene, CDR1 is MNHNS and CDR2 is SASEGT.

The rearrangement joins TRBV21-1 to TRBJ2-7; TRBD1 reflects the table's D call only, with no check against the DNA. TRBV21-1 is an annotated pseudogene. The CDR3 extends over 17 amino acids. The CDR3 sequence is CASSKGEDRGRWGEQYF. CDR3 sequence (DNA): TGTGCCAGCAGCAAAGGGGAGGACAGGGGGCGGTGGGGCGAGCAGTACTTC.

The genes are TRBV7-6 and TRBJ2-3; 10 bases are a match to TRBD2. Unmatched junction bases numbered 0, after V lost 3 bases and J lost 6 bases. Germline loops: CDR1 SGHVS, CDR2 FNYEAQ. This CDR3 is built from 13 residues. CDR3: CASSLTSGDTQYF. Here the CDR3 DNA reads TGTGCCAGCAGCTTGACTAGCGGGGATACGCAGTATTTT. The full variable domain, completed using reference TRBV7-6 and TRBJ2-3, is GAGVSQSPRYKVTKRGQDVALRCDPISGHVSLYWYRQALGQGPEFLTYFNYEAQQDKSGLPNDRFSAERPEGSISTLTIQRTEQRDSAMYRCASSLTSGDTQYFGPGTRLTVL.

The CDR3 region has the DNA TGTGCCAGCAGTTTTATCACGGACAGGGCCGCAGATACGCAGTATTTT. Residues: CASSFITDRAADTQYF. The rearrangement joins TRBV27 to TRBJ2-3; 8 nucleotides line up with TRBD1. The V segment lost 3 bases and the J segment 4 bases; nucleotides outside the gene matches: 9. Germline CDR1 reads MNHEY; CDR2 reads SMNVEV (reference sequence). The CDR3 has 16 residues.

The rearrangement uses TRBV30 and TRBJ2-7; D is undetermined. CDR3 length equals 13 residues. Germline V lookup: CDR1 GTSNPN, CDR2 SVGIG (reference sequence). V lost 0 bases and J lost 6, with 12 bases in between. This CDR3 is CAWSVVMASEQYF. CDR3 bases: TGTGCCTGGAGTGTCGTAATGGCTAGCGAGCAGTACTTC.

V gene TRBV10-3 combines with J gene TRBJ1-6, with 8 bases aligning to TRBD1. This CDR3 is built from 14 residues. J was trimmed by 7 bases and V by 4 bases; bases with no gene match: 3. Germline V gene sequence: CDR1 ENHRY, CDR2 SYGVKD. The CDR3 nucleotides read TGTGCCATCAGTGCGACAGGGGAAAATTCACCCCTCCACTTT. It is translated as CAISATGENSPLHF.

The rearrangement joins TRBV7-9 to TRBJ2-3; 14 nucleotides line up with TRBD2. The CDR3 length is 18 residues. Germline V gives CDR1 SEHNR, CDR2 FQNEAQ (reference sequence). J gave up 0 bases and V 5 bases, and 7 bases lay outside the gene matches. The CDR3 sequence is CASSPGLAGGLSTDTQYF. Here the CDR3 DNA reads TGTGCCAGCAGCCCTGGACTAGCGGGAGGACTAAGCACAGATACGCAGTATTTT.

The chain has TRBV5-1 and TRBJ2-2; a weak D match, TRBD2 (5 bases). V lost 1 base, J lost 1 base, and 8 bases lay in between. Germline CDR1 and CDR2: SGHRS and YFSETQ. The CDR3 spans 15 residues. The CDR3 protein is CASSLSGKNTGELFF. In DNA, the CDR3 is TGCGCCAGCAGCTTGTCCGGGAAGAACACCGGGGAGCTGTTTTTT. The variable domain in full, completed from reference TRBV5-1 and TRBJ2-2, reads KAGVTQTPRYLIKTRGQQVTLSCSPISGHRSVSWYQQTPGQGLQFLFEYFSETQRNKGNFPGRFSGRQFSNSRSEMNVSTLELGDSALYLCASSLSGKNTGELFFGEGSRLTVL.

The chain links TRBV5-1 to TRBJ2-1; perhaps TRBD1 as D (6 bases). The CDR3 is 18 residues long. Germline-derived CDR1 and CDR2 are SGHRS and YFSETQ. Deletions cut 1 base from V and 0 bases from J, with 17 bases between. In nucleotides, the CDR3 is TGCGCCAGCAGCTTGCCTCGGTTTGGGACAAGCTCCTACAATGAGCAGTTCTTC. Translating it yields CASSLPRFGTSSYNEQFF.

The chain employs TRBV30 and TRBJ1-5, with unresolved D. Germline V gene sequence: CDR1 GTSNPN, CDR2 SVGIG (reference sequence). This CDR3 comprises 15 residues. V dropped 1 base and J dropped 6 bases, with 16 bases sitting between them. The CDR3 region has the DNA TGTGCCTGGAGTGAGGGTTCCCGGGAGCGTCAGCCCCAGCATTTT. Amino acids: CAWSEGSRERQPQHF. Together with reference TRBV30 and TRBJ1-5, the CDR3 gives the full variable domain: SQTIHQWPATLVQPVGSPLSLECTVEGTSNPNLYWYRQAAGRGLQLLFYSVGIGQISSEVPQNLSASRPQDRQFILSSKKLLLSDSGFYLCAWSEGSRERQPQHFGDGTRLSIL.

The chain employs TRBV2 and TRBJ2-1, with D possibly TRBD2 on 5 matching bases. Per the germline V gene, CDR1 is SNHLY and CDR2 is FYNNEI. The CDR3 has 12 residues. Trimming removed 2 bases at V and 6 bases at J, with 5 bases between. The CDR3 region is CASSERGNEQFF. Here the CDR3 DNA reads TGTGCCAGCAGTGAACGGGGCAATGAGCAGTTCTTC.

The genes are TRBV5-1 and TRBJ2-5, with D perhaps TRBD1 (6 bases). In germline, CDR1 is SGHRS, CDR2 YFSETQ. The CDR3 spans 15 residues. The germline V and J ends were trimmed by 0 bases and 6 bases, with 15 bases remaining between them. In DNA form, the CDR3 reads TGCGCCAGCAGCTTGGCAACAGGGATGTCTCAGACCCAGTACTTC. This encodes CASSLATGMSQTQYF. The complete variable domain, with remaining parts taken from reference TRBV5-1 and TRBJ2-5, reads KAGVTQTPRYLIKTRGQQVTLSCSPISGHRSVSWYQQTPGQGLQFLFEYFSETQRNKGNFPGRFSGRQFSNSRSEMNVSTLELGDSALYLCASSLATGMSQTQYFGPGTRLLVL.

The chain links TRBV30 to TRBJ2-7, with D perhaps TRBD1 (5 bases). The CDR3 length is 11 residues. V was shortened by 1 base and J by 6 bases, with 7 bases between the two germline ends. Germline assignment: CDR1 GTSNPN and CDR2 SVGIG (reference sequence). CDR3 coding DNA: TGTGCCTGGAGTGCAGGGCCCGAGCAGTACTTC. It encodes CAWSAGPEQYF.

The chain carries TRBV7-9 and TRBJ2-1; D is possibly TRBD2 (6 bases). Looked up from germline, CDR1 is SEHNR and CDR2 is FQNEAQ (reference sequence). Trimming took off 8 bases at V and 7 bases at J, with 15 bases between the two ends. The CDR3 is 13 residues long. The CDR3 DNA reads TGTGCCAGCCGAGGGCGGGCGGGGAATGAGCAGTTCTTC. Residues: CASRGRAGNEQFF.

This rearrangement joins TRBV2 to TRBJ1-4; 9 bases line up with TRBD1. The ends lost 7 bases at V and 8 bases at J; junction bases unmatched: 11. Germline CDR1 is SNHLY and CDR2 is FYNNEI. The CDR3 is 15 residues long. The CDR3 spells CASMRAGGQGEKLFF. In nucleotides, the CDR3 is TGTGCCAGCATGAGAGCCGGGGGACAGGGAGAAAAACTGTTTTTT.

The chain is built from TRBV18 and TRBJ2-1, with TRBD1 identical over 8 bases. V lost 2 bases, J lost 1 base, and 1 base stayed unmatched. The CDR3 is 15 residues long. Germline V CDR1 and CDR2: KGHSH, LQKENI. CDR3 sequence (DNA): TGTGCCAGCTCACCAGACAGGGGATCCTACAATGAGCAGTTCTTC. Protein: CASSPDRGSYNEQFF.

This clone was detected many times. The rearrangement joins TRBV30 to TRBJ1-6; TRBD1 aligns across 8 bases. The CDR3 has 15 residues. Germline loops: CDR1 GTSNPN, CDR2 SVGIG (reference sequence). Trimming cost V 4 bases and J 10 bases; bases outside gene matches: 12. The CDR3 here is CAWMVGQVSGSPLHF. The CDR3 DNA sequence: TGTGCCTGGATGGTGGGACAGGTCAGTGGATCACCCCTCCACTTT.

V gene TRBV19 combines with J gene TRBJ2-5; D gene ambiguous. V was trimmed by 3 bases and J by 5 bases, leaving 16 bases between them. This CDR3 comprises 15 residues. CDR1 and CDR2 (germline): LNHDA, SQIVND (reference sequence). The CDR3 sequence: CASSITVTSGETQYF. The CDR3 DNA sequence: TGTGCCAGTAGTATCACCGTGACCTCCGGGGAGACCCAGTACTTC.

The V call is TRBV6-1, the J call TRBJ1-5, with a possible D match to TRBD1 (5 bases). This CDR3 region has 15 residues. Per the germline V gene, CDR1 is MNHNS and CDR2 is SASEGT. The V end lost 0 bases, the J end lost 5 bases, and 11 bases lay between the germline ends. CDR3 nucleotide sequence: TGTGCCAGCAGTGAAGCGGGGGGGTATCATCAGCCCCAGCATTTT. Residues: CASSEAGGYHQPQHF.

The chain has TRBV5-4 and TRBJ2-3, with D possibly TRBD1 on 5 matching bases. This CDR3 comprises 15 residues. Germline lookup yields CDR1 SGHNT and CDR2 YYREEE (reference sequence). Between the trimmed V and J ends, which lost 2 bases and 6 bases, there was a span of 16 bases. The CDR3 coding sequence is TGTGCCAGCAGCTTTGATCCGCCAGGGTCCGATACGCAGTATTTT. This sequence encodes CASSFDPPGSDTQYF.

The rearrangement links TRBV6-5 to TRBJ1-5; D perhaps matches TRBD1 (5 bases). The CDR3 sequence is 15 residues long. Germline V gene lookup returns CDR1 MNHEY and CDR2 SVGAGI. The germline V and J ends were trimmed by 6 bases and 0 bases, with 12 bases remaining between them. The CDR3 is CASRMGGSSNQPQHF. The CDR3, as DNA: TGTGCCAGCAGGATGGGGGGAAGTAGCAATCAGCCCCAGCATTTT.

The chain carries TRBV4-2 and TRBJ1-2; D may be TRBD1 (6 bases). The CDR3 is made up of 15 amino acids. Germline V gene data show CDR1 as LGHNA and CDR2 as YNFKEQ. Trimming removed 0 bases from V and 8 bases from J, with 16 bases in between. The CDR3 region is CASSQDGGRGDGYTF. The CDR3 region has the DNA TGTGCCAGCAGCCAAGATGGAGGCAGGGGTGACGGCTACACCTTC.

J is TRBJ2-3 and V is TRBV27, with 8 positions matching TRBD2. CDR3 size: 15 residues. The germline gives CDR1 MNHEY, CDR2 SMNVEV (reference sequence). Unmatched junction bases numbered 8, after V lost 4 bases and J lost 5 bases. CDR3 residues: CASSSRGSGGDTQYF. As DNA, the CDR3 is TGTGCCAGCAGTTCCCGAGGGAGCGGGGGAGATACGCAGTATTTT.

The chain links TRBV7-2 to TRBJ2-1, with 7 bases fitting TRBD2. Germline V gene data show CDR1 as SGHTA and CDR2 as FQGNSA. CDR3 length equals 16 residues. With 5 bases clipped from V and 5 bases from J, the junction kept 12 bases outside the gene matches. The CDR3 sequence: CASSLRPGLVHNEQFF. The DNA of the CDR3 is TGTGCCAGCAGCCTAAGGCCTGGACTAGTTCACAATGAGCAGTTCTTC.